The 31 T cell receptor beta chains below all came from one sample that was sequenced in a study of cytomegalovirus exposure and HLA in healthy donors. PCR primers comprised 60 Vbeta and 13 Jbeta primers. Sequencing used immunoSEQ multiplex PCR; TCRdb keeps in-frame clones, though not all of them. The sample carries approximately 190,000 clones, almost 70% recorded once. Sequenced material: PBMCs. These receptors originate from a man aged 40-49 years in good health and CMV-seropositive.

The chain joins TRBV5-1 to TRBJ2-1; D remains unclear. CDR1 and CDR2 from the germline V gene are SGHRS and YFSETQ. V lost 1 base to trimming and J lost 6 bases, with 11 bases between them. This CDR3 is built from 14 residues. The chain's CDR3 is CASSLLQDSNEQFF. The CDR3, as DNA: TGCGCCAGCAGCTTGTTGCAGGATTCCAATGAGCAGTTCTTC.

The count of this clone is one. The genes are TRBV5-6 and TRBJ2-5, with 7 bases aligning to TRBD2. J was trimmed by 4 bases and V by 1 base; bases with no gene match: 1. Per germline, CDR1 SGHDT and CDR2 YYEEEE. The CDR3 totals 13 residues. The CDR3 DNA reads TGTGCCAGCAGCTTGCGGACTAGAGAGACCCAGTACTTC. Its translation is CASSLRTRETQYF.

The chain carries TRBV6-5 and TRBJ2-1, with a possible D match to TRBD2 (6 bases). CDR3 length: 14 amino acids. Trimming removed 2 bases at V and 9 bases at J, with 14 bases between. The V gene's germline CDR1 is MNHEY and CDR2 SVGAGI. CDR3 residues: CASSYLSLEGEQFF. The DNA of the CDR3 is TGTGCCAGCAGTTACCTCTCGCTGGAGGGTGAGCAGTTCTTC.

The V call is TRBV12-5, the J call TRBJ2-2; tentatively, D is TRBD1 (6 bases). V shed 1 base and J shed 5 bases, with 11 bases lying between them. CDR1 and CDR2 (germline): LGHNT, FRNRAP. The CDR3 has 15 residues. The CDR3 nucleotides read TGTGCTAGTGGTTTGGAGGACAGACAAACCGGGGAGCTGTTTTTT. It translates to CASGLEDRQTGELFF.

This clone was counted a few times. V and J are TRBV4-2 and TRBJ1-2, with 9 nucleotides matching TRBD1. Trimming took 4 bases from V and 1 from J; bases not matched to a gene: 10. Germline V gives CDR1 LGHNA, CDR2 YNFKEQ. This CDR3 is built from 17 residues. The CDR3 loop reads CASSRGMSTGGNYGYTF. Written as DNA, the CDR3 is TGTGCCAGCAGCCGTGGTATGTCGACAGGGGGTAACTATGGCTACACCTTC.

This sequence joins TRBV27 and TRBJ2-3; maybe TRBD2 (5 bases). CDR1 is MNHEY, CDR2 SMNVEV, per germline (reference sequence). Between the trimmed V and J ends, which lost 6 bases and 1 base, there was a span of 14 bases. The length of the CDR3 is 15 residues. CDR3 region: CASSPVVGGTDTQYF. CDR3 nucleotides: TGTGCCAGCAGCCCAGTGGTGGGAGGCACAGATACGCAGTATTTT.

This chain uses TRBV19 with TRBJ2-3; tentative D call: TRBD2 (6 bases). V dropped 3 bases and J dropped 5 bases, with 9 bases sitting between them. Germline V gene data show CDR1 as LNHDA and CDR2 as SQIVND (reference sequence). The CDR3 covers 13 residues. CDR3 sequence reads: CASSMTRVDTQYF. The CDR3 DNA reads TGTGCCAGTAGTATGACTAGAGTAGATACGCAGTATTTT.

The chain carries TRBV28 and TRBJ2-7; tentatively, D is TRBD1 (6 bases). Trimming stripped 10 bases from V and 0 bases from J, with 13 bases between. The CDR3 sequence is 13 residues long. Germline V gene data show CDR1 as MDHEN and CDR2 as SYDVKM. For the CDR3, the DNA is TGTGCCACCACGGACAGTAGCTCCTACGAGCAGTACTTC. Amino acid sequence: CATTDSSSYEQYF.

The V call is TRBV15, the J call TRBJ1-1, with D tentatively TRBD1 (6 bases). This CDR3 has 16 amino acids. The germline V gene encodes CDR1 LNHNV and CDR2 YYDKDF (reference sequence). Between the trimmed V and J ends, which lost 1 base and 2 bases, there was a span of 14 bases. CDR3 bases: TGTGCCACCAGCAGAGCTGGGGGGGGCGGTAACACTGAAGCTTTCTTT. Translating gives CATSRAGGGGNTEAFF.

The chain has TRBV9 and TRBJ2-3; D perhaps matches TRBD2 (5 bases). CDR1 is SGDLS and CDR2 is YYNGEE in the germline V gene. V lost 0 bases, J lost 2 bases, and 10 bases lay in between. CDR3 size: 15 residues. The DNA of the CDR3 is TGTGCCAGCAGCGTAGCCCAGCGGCCCACAGATACGCAGTATTTT. Its protein product is CASSVAQRPTDTQYF.

The chain is built from TRBV28 and TRBJ1-2; 7 positions agree with TRBD1. Germline V gene data show CDR1 as MDHEN and CDR2 as SYDVKM. This CDR3 region has 15 residues. The junction had 8 bases not matched to a gene; V was cut back by 6 bases and J by 1 base. CDR3 in amino acids: CASSAPTGINYGYTF. The CDR3 DNA reads TGTGCCAGCAGCGCCCCGACAGGGATTAACTATGGCTACACCTTC.

The V and J genes are TRBV29-1 and TRBJ1-5; a weak D match, TRBD1 (6 bases). There are 13 residues in the CDR3. V was clipped by 6 bases and J by 5 bases, with 14 bases between them. Germline V gives CDR1 SQVTM, CDR2 ANQGSEA. CDR3 loop: CSVQAGAHQPQHF. The CDR3, as DNA: TGCAGCGTACAAGCAGGGGCCCATCAGCCCCAGCATTTT.

This clone appeared once. This chain links TRBV11-1 with TRBJ2-5; D ambiguous. The CDR3 loop spans 15 amino acids. Per the germline V gene, CDR1 is SGHAT and CDR2 is FQDESV (reference sequence). The V end was cut by 7 bases, the J end by 4 bases, with 19 bases between. CDR3 DNA sequence: TGTGCCAGCAACCACCCCACCGGTACTCCAGAGACCCAGTACTTC. Translated, it gives CASNHPTGTPETQYF.

V is TRBV28 and J is TRBJ2-7; D gene uncertain. Germline CDR1 and CDR2: MDHEN and SYDVKM. The CDR3 sequence is 15 residues long. V was cut by 3 bases and J by 4 bases, with 16 bases left in between. CDR3 nucleotide sequence: TGTGCCAGCAGTTTTGAAAGAGGAAACGTGTACGAGCAGTACTTC. It specifies CASSFERGNVYEQYF.

J is TRBJ1-1 and V is TRBV7-9, with TRBD1 identical over 9 bases. The V segment lost 5 bases and the J segment 7 bases; nucleotides outside the gene matches: 2. Germline V lookup: CDR1 SEHNR, CDR2 FQNEAQ (reference sequence). The CDR3 has 12 residues. This CDR3 is CASSADRGEAFF. The CDR3, as DNA: TGTGCCAGCAGCGCGGACAGGGGTGAAGCTTTCTTT.

The chain links TRBV5-4 to TRBJ2-3; tentative D call: TRBD2 (7 bases). V was clipped by 3 bases and J by 3 bases, with 17 bases between them. The CDR3 totals 16 residues. Germline values: CDR1 SGHNT, CDR2 YYREEE (reference sequence). The CDR3 nucleotides read TGTGCCAGCAGCTGGGGAGGGGGGGTGACTACAGATACGCAGTATTTT. Translation: CASSWGGGVTTDTQYF.

This clone appeared a few times. The V gene is TRBV4-3, the J gene TRBJ2-3; TRBD2 agrees at 9 bases. Germline V lookup: CDR1 LGHNA, CDR2 YSLEER. The length of the CDR3 is 16 residues. V lost 0 bases to trimming and J lost 1 base; unmatched junction nucleotides: 2. CDR3 nucleotide sequence: TGCGCCAGCAGCCAAGAAGCGGGGGGCGGCACAGATACGCAGTATTTT. Its translation is CASSQEAGGGTDTQYF.

This rearrangement joins TRBV13 to TRBJ1-2; 8 bases line up with TRBD1. Unmatched junction bases numbered 8, after V lost 3 bases and J lost 2 bases. This CDR3 has 16 amino acids. The germline V gene has CDR1 PRHDT and CDR2 FYEKMQ (reference sequence). The chain's CDR3 is CASSFGTGDKNYGYTF. DNA of the CDR3: TGTGCCAGCAGCTTCGGGACAGGCGACAAAAACTATGGCTACACCTTC.

This rearrangement joins TRBV19 to TRBJ1-5, with D uncertain. The CDR3 loop spans 13 amino acids. CDR1 is LNHDA and CDR2 is SQIVND in the germline V gene (reference sequence). V was cut by 3 bases and J by 10 bases, with 13 bases left in between. As DNA, the CDR3 is TGTGCCAGTAGTATGGAAGCAGGCTTTCCCCAGCATTTT. This codes for CASSMEAGFPQHF.

The chain uses TRBV7-2 and TRBJ1-1; D unresolved. The germline V gene encodes CDR1 SGHTA and CDR2 FQGNSA. This CDR3 is built from 13 residues. Trimming removed 3 bases from V and 1 base from J, with 6 bases in between. CDR3 in amino acids: CASSFWANTEAFF. CDR3 coding DNA: TGTGCCAGCAGCTTCTGGGCGAACACTGAAGCTTTCTTT.

The chain couples TRBV6-1 to TRBJ2-1, with 8 bases that match TRBD1. Germline values: CDR1 MNHNS, CDR2 SASEGT. The CDR3 contains 15 residues. J was trimmed by 2 bases and V by 6 bases; bases with no gene match: 6. DNA of the CDR3: TGTGCCAGCAGAGAGACAGGGGCGGCCTACAATGAGCAGTTCTTC. It translates to CASRETGAAYNEQFF.

The rearrangement joins TRBV12-5 to TRBJ2-6; TRBD1 matches at 12 bases. Trimming at V came to 0 bases and at J to 4 bases, leaving 7 bases not matched to a gene. This CDR3 region has 19 residues. Germline V gene data show CDR1 as LGHNT and CDR2 as FRNRAP. The CDR3 DNA follows: TGTGCTAGTGGTTTGGTGGTGGGACAGGGGGCGGGAGGGGCCAACGTCCTGACTTTC. Translating gives CASGLVVGQGAGGANVLTF.

This clone was seen more than once but under ten times. The chain carries TRBV4-2 and TRBJ2-3; D is undetermined. The germline V gene encodes CDR1 LGHNA and CDR2 YNFKEQ. This CDR3 contains 15 residues. V lost 4 bases, J lost 1 base, and 12 bases lay in between. As DNA, the CDR3 is TGTGCCAGCAGCCGAGACCTCCGGGGCACAGATACGCAGTATTTT. It encodes CASSRDLRGTDTQYF.

J is TRBJ1-2 and V is TRBV27, with 8 bases that match TRBD1. Per the germline V gene, CDR1 is MNHEY and CDR2 is SMNVEV (reference sequence). This CDR3 is 14 amino acids long. The V gene end was trimmed by 5 bases and the J gene end by 7 bases; junction bases not matched to a gene: 9. For the CDR3, the DNA is TGTGCCAGCAGTCCAGCGGACAGGGCGCGTGGCTACACCTTC. Its protein is CASSPADRARGYTF.

The V and J genes are TRBV27 and TRBJ2-5, with TRBD2 matching 9 bases. With the DNA end fitting TRBJ2-7 better, the J assignment may be wrong. The CDR3 runs 14 residues. Germline assignment: CDR1 MNHEY and CDR2 SMNVEV (reference sequence). The CDR3, as DNA: TGTGCCAGCAGTTTAACGCGGGGGGGCGGCGAGCAGTACTTC. It codes for CASSLTRGGGEQYF.

The chain is built from TRBV6-5 and TRBJ2-5; 7 positions agree with TRBD2. Judging by the DNA end, TRBJ2-7 fits better; the J call may be wrong. Germline V gene sequence: CDR1 MNHEY, CDR2 SVGAGI. The CDR3 loop spans 16 amino acids. As DNA, the CDR3 is TGTGCCAGCAGTTACTCGATCGGACTAGTGGTTCACGAGCAGTACTTC. Its translation is CASSYSIGLVVHEQYF.

This chain uses TRBV5-1 with TRBJ1-5; 11 bases are a match to TRBD1. The CDR3 is 15 residues long. The J segment lost 7 bases and the V segment lost 1 base, leaving 4 bases of the junction unmatched. The germline CDR1 and CDR2 sequences are SGHRS and YFSETQ. Here the CDR3 reads CASSLQGQGGQPQHF. In DNA form, the CDR3 reads TGCGCCAGCAGCTTGCAGGGACAGGGGGGACAGCCCCAGCATTTT.

In DNA form, the CDR3 reads TGTGCCAGCAGCTCTTTGACGGAGTTTGGGCAGTACTTC. The encoded protein is CASSSLTEFGQYF. This chain connects TRBV7-8 to TRBJ2-7; D not resolved. The CDR3 is 13 residues long. V was shortened by 4 bases and J by 9 bases, with 16 bases between the two germline ends. The germline gives CDR1 SGHVS, CDR2 FQNEAQ.

The V and J genes are TRBV6-1 and TRBJ1-6, with D maybe TRBD1 (5 bases). With 1 base removed from V and 5 bases from J, the gap between germline ends came to 9 bases. Germline V gene data show CDR1 as MNHNS and CDR2 as SASEGT. This CDR3 spans 15 amino acids. CDR3 nucleotide sequence: TGTGCCAGCAGTGAAGGCCAGGGCAATAATTCACCCCTCCACTTT. Amino acids: CASSEGQGNNSPLHF.

This rearrangement joins TRBV9 to TRBJ2-5; 9 nucleotides agree with TRBD1. Germline trimming cut 3 bases from V and 4 bases from J; bases unmatched to any gene: 13. This CDR3 region has 17 residues. Germline-derived CDR1 and CDR2 are SGDLS and YYNGEE. The CDR3 nucleotides read TGTGCCAGCAGCGCGGGACAGGGCGGGTCGGTAGGAGAGACCCAGTACTTC. It specifies CASSAGQGGSVGETQYF.

V is TRBV6-8 and J is TRBJ2-1; the match to TRBD2 covers 12 bases. The CDR3 totals 16 residues. From germline, CDR1 is MNHGY and CDR2 SAAAGT. Losses at the gene ends were 6 bases for V and 8 bases for J; bases not matched to a gene: 11. Here the CDR3 DNA reads TGTGCCAGCAGCTTAGTCCTAGCGGGGGGGTGTGATGAGCAGTTCTTC. Protein sequence: CASSLVLAGGCDEQFF.